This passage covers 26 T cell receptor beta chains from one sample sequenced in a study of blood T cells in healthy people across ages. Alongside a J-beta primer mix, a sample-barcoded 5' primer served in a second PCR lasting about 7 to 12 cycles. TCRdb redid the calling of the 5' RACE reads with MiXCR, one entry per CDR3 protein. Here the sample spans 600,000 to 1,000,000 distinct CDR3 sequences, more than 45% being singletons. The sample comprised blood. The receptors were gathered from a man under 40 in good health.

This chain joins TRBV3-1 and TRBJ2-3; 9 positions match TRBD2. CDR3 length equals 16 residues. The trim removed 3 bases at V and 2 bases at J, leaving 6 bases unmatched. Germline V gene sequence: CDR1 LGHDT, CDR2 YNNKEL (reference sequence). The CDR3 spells CASSQKAGGPTDTQYF. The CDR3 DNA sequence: TGTGCCAGCAGCCAGAAAGCGGGGGGCCCCACAGATACGCAGTATTTT.

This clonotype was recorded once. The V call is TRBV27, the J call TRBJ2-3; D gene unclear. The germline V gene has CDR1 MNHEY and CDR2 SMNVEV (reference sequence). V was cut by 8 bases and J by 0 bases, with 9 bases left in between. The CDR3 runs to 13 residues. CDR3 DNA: TGTGCCAGCGGTAGACCTAGCACAGATACGCAGTATTTT. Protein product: CASGRPSTDTQYF.

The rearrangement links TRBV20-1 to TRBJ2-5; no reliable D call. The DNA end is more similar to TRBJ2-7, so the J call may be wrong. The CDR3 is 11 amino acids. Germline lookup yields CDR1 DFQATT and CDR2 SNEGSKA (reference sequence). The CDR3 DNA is TGCAGTGCCACCCAGGAAGGCGAGCAGTACTTC. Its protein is CSATQEGEQYF.

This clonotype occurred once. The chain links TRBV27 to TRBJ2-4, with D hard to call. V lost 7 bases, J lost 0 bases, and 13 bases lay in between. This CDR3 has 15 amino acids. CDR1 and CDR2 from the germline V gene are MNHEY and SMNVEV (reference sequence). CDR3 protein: CASKARALAKNIQYF. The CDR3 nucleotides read TGTGCCAGCAAGGCCCGGGCCCTAGCCAAAAACATTCAGTACTTC.

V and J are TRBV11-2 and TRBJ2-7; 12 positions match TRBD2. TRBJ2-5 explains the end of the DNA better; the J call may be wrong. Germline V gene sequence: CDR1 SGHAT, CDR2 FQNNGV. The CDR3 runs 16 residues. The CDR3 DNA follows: TGTGCCAGCAGCCCCCCTGGACTAGCGGGGAAAGAGACCCAGTACTTC. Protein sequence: CASSPPGLAGKETQYF.

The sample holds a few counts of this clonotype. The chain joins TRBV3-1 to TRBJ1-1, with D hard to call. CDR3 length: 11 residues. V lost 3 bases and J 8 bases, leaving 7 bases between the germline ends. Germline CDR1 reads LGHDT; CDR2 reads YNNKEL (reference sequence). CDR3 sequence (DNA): TGTGCCAGCAGCCAGGAGGGAGAAGCTTTCTTT. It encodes CASSQEGEAFF.

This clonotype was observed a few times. The CDR3 sequence is CASRLSPAGTQYF. Here the CDR3 DNA reads TGTGCCAGCAGGCTCTCACCCGCAGGGACCCAGTACTTC. The chain links TRBV27 to TRBJ2-5, with no clear D. The CDR3 runs to 13 residues. From germline, CDR1 is MNHEY and CDR2 SMNVEV (reference sequence). V was cut by 6 bases and J by 7 bases, with 15 bases left in between.

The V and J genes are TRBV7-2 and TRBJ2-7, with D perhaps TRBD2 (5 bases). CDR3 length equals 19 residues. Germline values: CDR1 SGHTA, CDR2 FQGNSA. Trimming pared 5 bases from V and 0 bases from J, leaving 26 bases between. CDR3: CASSVLSIVAGLSSYEQYF. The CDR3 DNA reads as TGTGCCAGCAGCGTTCTTTCAATAGTGGCGGGCCTGAGCTCCTACGAGCAGTACTTC.

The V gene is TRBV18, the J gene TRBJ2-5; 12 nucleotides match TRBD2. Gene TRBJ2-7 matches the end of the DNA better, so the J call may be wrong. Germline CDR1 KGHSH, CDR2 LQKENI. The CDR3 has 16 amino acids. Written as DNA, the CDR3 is TGTGCCAGCTCACCTCCCCTAGCGGGAGGGGAGTACGAGCAGTACTTC. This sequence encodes CASSPPLAGGEYEQYF.

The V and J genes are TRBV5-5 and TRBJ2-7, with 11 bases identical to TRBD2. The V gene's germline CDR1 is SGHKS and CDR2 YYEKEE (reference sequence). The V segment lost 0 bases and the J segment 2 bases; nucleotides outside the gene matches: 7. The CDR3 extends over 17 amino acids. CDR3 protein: CASSLVISGGVTYEQYF. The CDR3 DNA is TGTGCCAGCAGCTTGGTGATTAGCGGGGGGGTGACCTACGAGCAGTACTTC. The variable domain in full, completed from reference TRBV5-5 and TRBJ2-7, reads DAGVTQSPTHLIKTRGQQVTLRCSPISGHKSVSWYQQVLGQGPQFIFQYYEKEERGRGNFPDRFSARQFPNYSSELNVNALLLGDSALYLCASSLVISGGVTYEQYFGPGTRLTVT.

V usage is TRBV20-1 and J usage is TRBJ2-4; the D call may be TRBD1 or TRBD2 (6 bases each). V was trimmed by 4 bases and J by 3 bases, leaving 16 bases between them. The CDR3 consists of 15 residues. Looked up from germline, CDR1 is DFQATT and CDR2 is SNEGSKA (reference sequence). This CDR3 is CSAMLNREDKNIQYF. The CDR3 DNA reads TGCAGTGCTATGTTAAACAGGGAGGACAAAAACATTCAGTACTTC.

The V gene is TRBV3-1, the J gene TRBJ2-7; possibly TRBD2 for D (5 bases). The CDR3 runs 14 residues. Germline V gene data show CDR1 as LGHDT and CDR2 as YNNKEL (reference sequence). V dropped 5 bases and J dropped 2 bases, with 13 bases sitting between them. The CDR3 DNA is TGTGCCAGCAGCGCCGGGGAATCCCCCTACGAGCAGTACTTC. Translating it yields CASSAGESPYEQYF.

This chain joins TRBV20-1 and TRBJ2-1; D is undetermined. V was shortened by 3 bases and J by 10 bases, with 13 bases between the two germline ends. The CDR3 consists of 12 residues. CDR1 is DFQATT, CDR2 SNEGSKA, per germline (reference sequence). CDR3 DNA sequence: TGCAGTGCTAGGGCTCCCGGTGGCGAGCAGTTCTTC. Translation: CSARAPGGEQFF.

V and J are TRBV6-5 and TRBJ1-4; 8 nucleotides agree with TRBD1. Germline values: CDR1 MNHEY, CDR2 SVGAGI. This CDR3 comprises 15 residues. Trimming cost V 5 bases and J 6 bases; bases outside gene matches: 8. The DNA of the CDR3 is TGTGCCAGCAGTCCACAGGGGGGGTTCTATGAAAAACTGTTTTTT. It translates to CASSPQGGFYEKLFF.

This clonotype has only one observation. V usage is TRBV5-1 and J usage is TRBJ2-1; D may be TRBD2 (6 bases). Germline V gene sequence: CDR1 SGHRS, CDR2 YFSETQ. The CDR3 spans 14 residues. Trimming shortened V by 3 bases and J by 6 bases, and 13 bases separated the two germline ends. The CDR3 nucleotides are TGCGCCAGCAGCTCGGGGGTAGCATCCAATGAGCAGTTCTTC. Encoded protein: CASSSGVASNEQFF.

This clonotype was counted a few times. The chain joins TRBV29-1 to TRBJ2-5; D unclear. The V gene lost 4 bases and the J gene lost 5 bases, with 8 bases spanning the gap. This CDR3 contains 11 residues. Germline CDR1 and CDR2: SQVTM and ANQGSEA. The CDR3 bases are TGCAGCGTTGTCGTCCGCGAGACCCAGTACTTC. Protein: CSVVVRETQYF. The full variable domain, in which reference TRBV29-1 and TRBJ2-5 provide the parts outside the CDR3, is SAVISQKPSRDICQRGTSLTIQCQVDSQVTMMFWYRQQPGQSLTLIATANQGSEATYESGFVIDKFPISRPNLTFSTLTVSNMSPEDSSIYLCSVVVRETQYFGPGTRLLVL.

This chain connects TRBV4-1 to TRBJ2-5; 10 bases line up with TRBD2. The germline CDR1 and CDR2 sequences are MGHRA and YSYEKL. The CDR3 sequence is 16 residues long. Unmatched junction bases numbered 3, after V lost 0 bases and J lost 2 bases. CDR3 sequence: CASSQDGAGGQETQYF. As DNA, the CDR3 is TGCGCCAGCAGCCAAGATGGAGCGGGGGGGCAAGAGACCCAGTACTTC.

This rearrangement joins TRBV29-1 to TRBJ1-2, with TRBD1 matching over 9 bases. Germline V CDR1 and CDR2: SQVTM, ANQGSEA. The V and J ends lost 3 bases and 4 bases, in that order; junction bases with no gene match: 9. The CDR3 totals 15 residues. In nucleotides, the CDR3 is TGCAGCGTTGAGCCCGGGACAGGGACGGGCTATGGCTACACCTTC. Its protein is CSVEPGTGTGYGYTF.

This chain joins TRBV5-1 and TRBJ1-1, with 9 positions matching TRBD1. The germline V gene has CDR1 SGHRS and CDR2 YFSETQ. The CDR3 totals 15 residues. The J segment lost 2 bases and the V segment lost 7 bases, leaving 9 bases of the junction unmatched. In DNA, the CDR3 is TGCGCCAGCGCATTGTGGGGACAGGGTAACACTGAAGCTTTCTTT. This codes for CASALWGQGNTEAFF.

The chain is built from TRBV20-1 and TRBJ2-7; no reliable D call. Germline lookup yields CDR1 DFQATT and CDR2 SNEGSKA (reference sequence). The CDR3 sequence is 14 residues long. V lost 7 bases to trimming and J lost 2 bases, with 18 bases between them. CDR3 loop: CSGPKSSTAYEQYF. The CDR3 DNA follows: TGCAGTGGACCTAAATCCTCCACCGCCTACGAGCAGTACTTC.

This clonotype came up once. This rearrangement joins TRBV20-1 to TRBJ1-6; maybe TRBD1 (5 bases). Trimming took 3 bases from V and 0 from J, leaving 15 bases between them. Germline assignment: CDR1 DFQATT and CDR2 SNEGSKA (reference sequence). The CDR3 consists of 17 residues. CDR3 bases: TGCAGTGCTAGGAACGCCCAGGGACTCTCCTATAATTCACCCCTCCACTTT. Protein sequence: CSARNAQGLSYNSPLHF.

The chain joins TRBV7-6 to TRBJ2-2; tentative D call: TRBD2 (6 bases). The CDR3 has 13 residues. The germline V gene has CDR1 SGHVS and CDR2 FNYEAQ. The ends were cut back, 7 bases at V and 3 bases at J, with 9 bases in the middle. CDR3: CASTGGDTGELFF. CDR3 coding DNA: TGTGCCAGCACAGGAGGGGACACCGGGGAGCTGTTTTTT.

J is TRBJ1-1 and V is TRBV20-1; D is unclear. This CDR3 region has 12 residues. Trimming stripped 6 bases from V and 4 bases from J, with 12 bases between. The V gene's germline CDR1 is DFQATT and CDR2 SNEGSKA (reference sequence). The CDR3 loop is CSAAHSATEAFF. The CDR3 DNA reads TGCAGTGCCGCCCATTCGGCCACTGAAGCTTTCTTT.

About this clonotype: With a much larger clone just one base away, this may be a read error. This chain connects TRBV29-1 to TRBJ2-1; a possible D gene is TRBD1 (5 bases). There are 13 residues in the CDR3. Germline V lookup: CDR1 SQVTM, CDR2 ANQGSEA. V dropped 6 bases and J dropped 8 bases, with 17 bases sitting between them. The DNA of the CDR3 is TGCAGCGTCTCAAAGGGGTTGGCTGATGAGCAGTTCTTC. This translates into CSVSKGLADEQFF.

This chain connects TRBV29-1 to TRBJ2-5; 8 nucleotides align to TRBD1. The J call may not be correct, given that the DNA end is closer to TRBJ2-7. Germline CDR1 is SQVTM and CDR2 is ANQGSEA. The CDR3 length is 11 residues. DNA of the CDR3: TGCAGCGGAAGGACAGGGAACGAGCAGTACTTC. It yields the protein CSGRTGNEQYF.

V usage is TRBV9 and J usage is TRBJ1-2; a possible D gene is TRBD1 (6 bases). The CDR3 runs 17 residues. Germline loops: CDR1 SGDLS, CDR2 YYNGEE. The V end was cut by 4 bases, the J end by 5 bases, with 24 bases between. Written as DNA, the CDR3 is TGTGCCAGCAGCACGCCGTTGAGGGACAAAATAGGGTATGGCTACACCTTC. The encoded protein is CASSTPLRDKIGYGYTF.